The 2 T cell receptor beta chains reported below all come from one sample, sequenced in a study of T cell responses to AZD1222 COVID-19 vaccine (dated by TCRdb to about 2021). Library creation used the immunoSEQ multiplex PCR assay. The clones in this table, taken by TCRdb from immuneACCESS, are in-frame only. Not every clone is retained; where verified, under half of the shortfall comes from an unresolved V gene, and the cause of the rest is unknown. The sample includes some 150,000 clones, with about nine tenths observed a single time. Approximately 3% of the sample lies in the top ten. The meaning of the sample's time point label: about 28 days (+/-7) after the second vaccine dose. The sample here was peripheral blood, taken 28 days after the second AZD1222 dose. The receptor set was obtained from an adult who received the AZD1222 COVID-19 vaccine.

This clone was seen only once. CDR3 in DNA: TGTGCCAGCAGTTTCCTGACAGGAGAGGGCACTGAAGCTTTCTTT. This translates into CASSFLTGEGTEAFF. The chain recombines TRBV6-5 with TRBJ1-1; perhaps TRBD1 as D (6 bases). This CDR3 comprises 15 residues. CDR1 is MNHEY, CDR2 SVGAGI, per germline. V was pared by 4 bases and J by 4 bases, with 16 bases between.

In the case of this clone: Within the sample, other DNA sequences also encode this same CDR3. The chain joins TRBV5-6 to TRBJ2-3, with D unclear. CDR3 length: 12 amino acids. Germline V gene sequence: CDR1 SGHDT, CDR2 YYEEEE. The V and J ends lost 3 bases and 2 bases respectively, with 4 bases between them. The CDR3 reads CASSSLTDTQYF. CDR3 nucleotides: TGTGCCAGCAGCTCCCTCACAGATACGCAGTATTTT. Using reference TRBV5-6 and TRBJ2-3 for the parts outside the CDR3, the full variable domain is DAGVTQSPTHLIKTRGQQVTLRCSPKSGHDTVSWYQQALGQGPQFIFQYYEEEERQRGNFPDRFSGHQFPNYSSELNVNALLLGDSALYLCASSSLTDTQYFGPGTRLTVL.